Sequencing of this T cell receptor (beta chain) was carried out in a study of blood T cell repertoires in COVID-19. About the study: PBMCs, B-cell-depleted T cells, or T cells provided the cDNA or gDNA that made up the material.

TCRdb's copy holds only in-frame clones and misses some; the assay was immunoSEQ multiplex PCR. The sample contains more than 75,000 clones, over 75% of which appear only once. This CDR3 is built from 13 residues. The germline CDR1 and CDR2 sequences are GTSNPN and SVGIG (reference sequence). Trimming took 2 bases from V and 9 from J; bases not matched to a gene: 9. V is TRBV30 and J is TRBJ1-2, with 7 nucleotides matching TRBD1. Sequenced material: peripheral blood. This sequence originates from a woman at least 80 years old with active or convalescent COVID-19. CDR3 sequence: CAWSRDRVPRYTF. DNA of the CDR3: TGTGCCTGGAGTAGAGACAGGGTTCCTCGCTACACCTTC.